The clone carrying this T cell receptor beta chain was observed a handful of times. Germline CDR1 reads LGHNA; CDR2 reads YSLEER. The V gene end was trimmed by 4 bases and the J gene end by 4 bases; junction bases not matched to a gene: 7. The CDR3 spans 14 residues. The authors reverse transcribed all of the isolated RNA, so sequencing captured expressed TCRB transcripts. Method: immunoSEQ multiplex PCR; TCRdb's copy keeps in-frame clones and lacks some. Of 430,000 or so clones in the sample, over 9.5% are singletons; the top ten hold more than 0.045%. The sample is drawn from a study of beta chain features in type 1 diabetes.

The TCR comes from a woman under 30 in good health. Sequenced material: naive CD4+ T cells from blood. V is TRBV4-3 and J is TRBJ2-7; 7 bases agree with TRBD1. The CDR3 DNA is TGCGCCAGCAGCCCTAGGGACAGCAGATACGAGCAGTACTTC. The encoded protein is CASSPRDSRYEQYF.